The 17 T cell receptor beta chains below were found in one sample sequenced in a study of T cell repertoires in ileal Crohn's disease. Stated time point: neoterminal ileum biopsy at postoperative endoscopy, about 6 months after surgery. This table comes from immunoSEQ multiplex PCR, and its TCRdb copy is limited to in-frame clones, with some not included. Of about 62,000 clones in the sample, 85% to 90% were seen once. Specimen: ileal tissue. The receptors here all came from an adult with Crohn's disease.

As for this clone: This CDR3 is also generated by other DNA sequences in the sample. The chain employs TRBV5-4 and TRBJ2-5; the match to TRBD1 covers 7 bases. V gave up 4 bases and J gave up 1 base; unmatched junction bases: 4. Germline V lookup: CDR1 SGHNT, CDR2 YYREEE (reference sequence). The CDR3 loop spans 14 amino acids. This chain's CDR3 is CASSRTGFQETQYF. The CDR3 DNA is TGTGCCAGCAGCCGGACAGGTTTCCAAGAGACCCAGTACTTC.

The chain has TRBV2 and TRBJ2-4; perhaps TRBD2 as D (6 bases). Per germline, CDR1 SNHLY and CDR2 FYNNEI. Deletions cut 4 bases from V and 6 bases from J, with 10 bases between. The CDR3 runs to 13 residues. The CDR3 loop is CASSGGDGNIQYF. The CDR3 region has the DNA TGTGCCAGCAGTGGGGGGGACGGAAACATTCAGTACTTC.

The CDR3 sequence: CASLLRGTNEKLFF. The CDR3 bases are TGTGCCAGCCTCCTACGGGGGACTAATGAAAAACTGTTTTTT. This chain uses TRBV7-9 with TRBJ1-4; perhaps TRBD1 as D (5 bases). Germline CDR1 is SEHNR and CDR2 is FQNEAQ (reference sequence). V was shortened by 8 bases and J by 2 bases, with 12 bases between the two germline ends. The CDR3 runs 14 residues.

This chain uses TRBV27 with TRBJ2-2; D unresolved. The CDR3 is 13 residues long. Trimming took off 8 bases at V and 3 bases at J, with 10 bases between the two ends. Germline CDR1 is MNHEY and CDR2 is SMNVEV (reference sequence). The CDR3 spells CASVTPDTGELFF. In DNA form, the CDR3 reads TGTGCCAGCGTGACACCGGACACCGGGGAGCTGTTTTTT.

This rearrangement joins TRBV2 to TRBJ1-1; weak D call: TRBD1 (5 bases). The germline gives CDR1 SNHLY, CDR2 FYNNEI. The CDR3 spans 13 residues. With 3 bases removed from V and 5 bases from J, the gap between germline ends came to 10 bases. The CDR3 region is CASSDQGRTEAFF. CDR3 in DNA: TGTGCCAGCAGTGACCAGGGTCGGACTGAAGCTTTCTTT.

V usage is TRBV18 and J usage is TRBJ1-1; D remains unclear. Germline V gives CDR1 KGHSH, CDR2 LQKENI. V lost 1 base to trimming and J lost 5 bases, with 8 bases between them. This CDR3 has 13 amino acids. The CDR3, as DNA: TGTGCCAGCTCACCACTTCGACAAACTGAAGCTTTCTTT. Translation gives CASSPLRQTEAFF.

This clone has only one observation. The chain links TRBV4-2 to TRBJ2-2; 12 bases align to TRBD2. V shed 1 base and J 4 bases; nucleotides not matched to a gene: 4. The CDR3 has 17 residues. Germline values: CDR1 LGHNA, CDR2 YNFKEQ. The CDR3 loop reads CASSQGLAGAITGELFF. DNA for the CDR3: TGTGCCAGCAGCCAAGGACTAGCGGGGGCCATCACCGGGGAGCTGTTTTTT.

The J gene is TRBJ2-3, the V gene TRBV10-3, with TRBD2 matching 9 bases. V lost 6 bases, J lost 4 bases, and 5 bases stayed unmatched. Germline CDR1 and CDR2: ENHRY and SYGVKD. The CDR3 length is 14 residues. The CDR3 DNA is TGTGCCATCAGGCTGGGACTAGCATCAGATACGCAGTATTTT. This translates into CAIRLGLASDTQYF.

This chain links TRBV29-1 with TRBJ2-5; D possibly corresponds to TRBD1 (7 bases). In germline, CDR1 is SQVTM, CDR2 ANQGSEA. V was clipped by 1 base and J by 5 bases, with 17 bases between them. The CDR3 totals 15 residues. The CDR3 loop is CSVEGGQGGRETQYF. Here the CDR3 DNA reads TGCAGCGTTGAAGGAGGTCAGGGGGGTCGGGAGACCCAGTACTTC.

The gene calls are TRBV5-1 and TRBJ1-2; 7 bases line up with TRBD1. J lost 3 bases, V lost 4 bases, and 3 bases had no gene match. The germline V gene encodes CDR1 SGHRS and CDR2 YFSETQ. This CDR3 has 13 residues. This CDR3 is CASSRQGDYGYTF. The CDR3 DNA sequence: TGCGCCAGCAGCCGGCAGGGGGACTATGGCTACACCTTC.

This chain links TRBV6-5 with TRBJ1-1, with D maybe TRBD1 (6 bases). The CDR3 length is 12 residues. V lost 5 bases and J lost 11, with 15 bases in between. Germline CDR1 is MNHEY and CDR2 is SVGAGI. CDR3 nucleotide sequence: TGTGCCAGCAGTCGCAGGGGAATGGAGGCTTTCTTT. Amino acids: CASSRRGMEAFF.

The chain joins TRBV27 to TRBJ2-2; a possible D gene is TRBD2 (6 bases). V was shortened by 7 bases and J by 6 bases, with 15 bases between the two germline ends. This CDR3 comprises 14 residues. CDR1 is MNHEY, CDR2 SMNVEV, per germline (reference sequence). CDR3 amino acids: CASKTRGTAGELFF. As DNA, the CDR3 is TGTGCCAGCAAGACGCGCGGGACCGCCGGGGAGCTGTTTTTT.

The chain couples TRBV5-1 to TRBJ2-2; 8 bases line up with TRBD2. The CDR3 contains 13 residues. CDR1 is SGHRS and CDR2 is YFSETQ in the germline V gene. The ends lost 4 bases at V and 4 bases at J; junction bases unmatched: 0. CDR3 in amino acids: CASSGTSTGELFF. The DNA of the CDR3 is TGCGCCAGCAGCGGGACTAGCACCGGGGAGCTGTTTTTT. The variable domain in full, with the rest retrieved from reference TRBV5-1 and TRBJ2-2, is KAGVTQTPRYLIKTRGQQVTLSCSPISGHRSVSWYQQTPGQGLQFLFEYFSETQRNKGNFPGRFSGRQFSNSRSEMNVSTLELGDSALYLCASSGTSTGELFFGEGSRLTVL.

The rearrangement uses TRBV5-1 and TRBJ1-3; 7 positions agree with TRBD1. From germline, CDR1 is SGHRS and CDR2 YFSETQ. The CDR3 runs to 15 residues. After removal of 4 bases from V and 4 bases from J, the junction contained 8 bases not matched to a gene. This chain's CDR3 is CASSEGQPSGNTIYF. The CDR3 DNA reads TGCGCCAGCAGCGAGGGACAGCCTTCCGGAAACACCATATATTTT. Using reference TRBV5-1 and TRBJ1-3 for the parts outside the CDR3, the full variable domain is KAGVTQTPRYLIKTRGQQVTLSCSPISGHRSVSWYQQTPGQGLQFLFEYFSETQRNKGNFPGRFSGRQFSNSRSEMNVSTLELGDSALYLCASSEGQPSGNTIYFGEGSWLTVV.

The gene calls are TRBV5-1 and TRBJ1-5, with D perhaps matching TRBD1 (5 bases). Per the germline V gene, CDR1 is SGHRS and CDR2 is YFSETQ. The CDR3 runs 15 residues. Between the trimmed V and J ends, which lost 0 bases and 7 bases, there was a span of 14 bases. The CDR3 region is CASSLEDFGGQPQHF. The DNA of the CDR3 is TGCGCCAGCAGCTTGGAGGATTTTGGGGGGCAGCCCCAGCATTTT.

The chain uses TRBV2 and TRBJ1-2; D might be TRBD1 (6 bases). Germline V gene sequence: CDR1 SNHLY, CDR2 FYNNEI. V dropped 3 bases and J dropped 5 bases, with 13 bases sitting between them. CDR3 length: 14 amino acids. This CDR3 reads CASSELGQTYGYTF. CDR3 coding DNA: TGTGCCAGCAGTGAGTTAGGACAGACGTATGGCTACACCTTC.

V usage is TRBV27 and J usage is TRBJ1-5, with a weak D call TRBD1 (6 bases). CDR1 and CDR2 (germline): MNHEY, SMNVEV (reference sequence). The CDR3 extends over 16 amino acids. V was clipped by 6 bases and J by 0 bases, with 15 bases between them. This CDR3 reads CASRLTGGLSNQPQHF. The CDR3 DNA reads TGTGCCAGCAGACTTACGGGGGGCCTTAGCAATCAGCCCCAGCATTTT.